This TCR beta chain was sequenced in a study of molecular identifiers for immune sequencing clone quantification. Whole-study findings and limits: A single cell's spiked Jurkat TCR RNA was reportedly detectable among 950,000 to 1,000,000 naive cells.

Each CDR3 protein is one row after TCRdb ran MiXCR on the PCR reads. The sample carries 85,000 to 100,000 distinct CDR3 sequences, under 25% recorded once. Concerning this clonotype itself: The antigen is not known.

V was pared by 4 bases and J by 0 bases, with 20 bases between. CDR1 is SGHAT and CDR2 is FQNNGV in the germline V gene. This CDR3 has 18 amino acids. The chain uses TRBV11-2 and TRBJ2-3; TRBD2 might be the D (6 bases). The clonotype comes from a human donor in good health. Some libraries in this study had Jurkat cell RNA spiked in. The material sequenced was naive CD8+ T cells from blood, with Jurkat cell RNA spiked in. As to subset: FACS-sorted CD8+CD4-CCR7+CD45RA+ naive T cells. Written as DNA, the CDR3 is TGTGCCAGCAGCTCGCCTCTTAGCGGAGAGACTAGCACAGATACGCAGTATTTT. Translation: CASSSPLSGETSTDTQYF.